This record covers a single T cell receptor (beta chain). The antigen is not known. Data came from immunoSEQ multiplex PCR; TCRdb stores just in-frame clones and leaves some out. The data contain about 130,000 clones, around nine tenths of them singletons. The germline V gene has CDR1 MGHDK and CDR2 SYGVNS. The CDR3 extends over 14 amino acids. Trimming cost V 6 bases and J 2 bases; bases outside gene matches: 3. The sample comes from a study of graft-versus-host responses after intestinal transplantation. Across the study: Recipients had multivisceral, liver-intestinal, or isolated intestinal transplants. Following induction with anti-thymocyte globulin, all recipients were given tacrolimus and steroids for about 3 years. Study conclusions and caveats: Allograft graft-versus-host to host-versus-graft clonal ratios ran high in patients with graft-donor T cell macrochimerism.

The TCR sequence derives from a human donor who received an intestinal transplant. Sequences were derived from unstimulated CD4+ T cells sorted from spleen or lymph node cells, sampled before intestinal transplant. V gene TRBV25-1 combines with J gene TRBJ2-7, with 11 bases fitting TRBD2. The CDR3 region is CASSLAGGPYEQYF. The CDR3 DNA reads TGTGCCAGCAGCCTAGCGGGGGGACCCTACGAGCAGTACTTC.